The source of this TCR beta chain is a study of blood T cell repertoires in COVID-19 (dated by TCRdb to the early 2020s). About the study as a whole: The collaborator samples originated in the United States, Italy and Spain and spanned the acute and convalescent phases of COVID-19. The material from the prospective study consisted of cDNA or gDNA derived from T cells, B-cell-depleted T cells, or PBMCs. Deeply sampled blood TCRbeta repertoires from subjects exposed to, actively infected with, or recovered from COVID-19 were included in the dataset. A freely available public database, intended as a resource for researchers studying the immune response to SARS-CoV-2, is where the repertoires were released. The samples were drawn from the first 160 participants of the ongoing ImmuneRACE study and from 1,254 subjects provided by 6 global collaborators. The sample metadata nearly always contained a de-identified subject ID, COVID-19 status, age in years and sex. Where HLA class I and class II types were available, the types were taken from metadata supplied by the sample provider, not from assay-based typing.

To note about this clone: What antigen it recognizes has not been identified. No qualities accompany the bases; no much larger clone lies one base away.

Participants in the prospective study were enrolled through a virtual design, were aged roughly 18 to 90 years, and lived in 24 United States geographic areas. In the prospective study, participants were assigned to cohorts based on the clinical history participants reported in a screening survey and a study questionnaire. In the prospective study, mobile phlebotomists collected whole blood, serum and a nasopharyngeal or oropharyngeal swab from each participant. Additional blood draws and questionnaires over a roughly two-month period could optionally be provided by prospective study participants. Before DNA extraction, prospective study blood samples were shipped either frozen or at room temperature. Taken from cysteine to phenylalanine, the CDR3 has 17 residues. Only the CDR3 region is kept as DNA, spanning 51 bases read in frame from base 1. Here V drops 0 bases and J drops 2 bases, and the junction holds 7 bases not matched to any gene. The germline V gene encodes CDR1 MGHRA and CDR2 YSYEKL.

The investigation overall reported the following: The quantity of clinical and demographic metadata differed by source and by participant and was supplied without curation.

TCRbeta CDR3 regions were amplified from genomic DNA by means of the immunoSEQ Assay, a bias-controlled multiplex PCR. Per the authors' processing: Within the assay, amplification of reference gene primers was used to estimate how many nucleated cells each sample contained. To quantify the absolute abundance of each unique TCRbeta CDR3 rearrangement, sequence reads were collapsed and filtered. Productive Simpson clonality was computed per sample as the square root of Simpson's diversity index over productive rearrangements. TCRdb's version of the immuneACCESS table is confined to in-frame rearrangements and falls short of the full clone set. An unresolved V gene accounts for under half of the shortfall where checked; the remainder is of unknown origin. The V and J calls and clone size are taken from that table; D and trimming were inferred from the DNA. This sample gives about 200,000 clones in total; 80% to 90% of them show up just once. The ten biggest clones cover about 3.8% of the sample.

Sequenced sample: PBMCs or T cells enriched from blood (not recorded which). The chain is assembled from TRBV4-1 and TRBJ2-1; TRBD2 matches 7 bases in the middle. The sequence was collected from a woman in her thirties or forties with acute COVID-19. In nucleotide form, the sequence is TGCGCCAGCAGCCAAGACGAACTAGCGCGAACCTACAATGAGCAGTTCTTC. Translated, it reads CASSQDELARTYNEQFF.